This T cell receptor (beta chain) was sequenced in a study of shared clonotypes between healthy human individuals. Study-wide points: Rarefaction gave evidence that sorted-subset sequencing remained incomplete despite large depth.

Splitting the CD4+ cells yielded a CD45RA+ naive subset and a CD45RA-negative memory subset. For each subset, genomic DNA was distributed in equal portions over several immunoSEQ plates. Here immunoSEQ multiplex PCR was the method, and the copy in TCRdb shows in-frame clones only, minus some. The sample contains approximately 530,000 clones, approximately 94% of which appear only once. Germline loops: CDR1 SGHAT, CDR2 FQNNGV. Unmatched junction bases numbered 5, after V lost 3 bases and J lost 7 bases. The length of the CDR3 is 13 residues. Remarks on this clone: Antigen: not known.

The sample consisted of naive CD4+ T cells sorted from blood. Subset defined: CD45RA+ positively selected. The receptor comes from a woman in her twenties or thirties in good health. This rearrangement joins TRBV11-2 to TRBJ2-7, with 8 bases identical to TRBD1. The CDR3 sequence is CASSLDRVGEQYF. In nucleotides, the CDR3 is TGTGCCAGCAGCTTGGACAGGGTCGGTGAGCAGTACTTC. Based on the CDR3 plus reference TRBV11-2 and TRBJ2-7, the full variable domain is EAGVAQSPRYKIIEKRQSVAFWCNPISGHATLYWYQQILGQGPKLLIQFQNNGVVDDSQLPKDRFSAERLKGVDSTLKIQPAKLEDSAVYLCASSLDRVGEQYFGPGTRLTVT.